Below, 9 T cell receptor beta chains from the same sample are listed, as sequenced in a study of blood T cell repertoires in COVID-19. The repertoire was sequenced with immunoSEQ multiplex PCR; TCRdb's copy has only in-frame clones and lacks some. This sample has about 310,000 clones; about nine tenths occur once, and the top ten carry 1%. Specimen: peripheral blood. All receptors come from a man between 45 and 60 years old with active or convalescent COVID-19.

The V gene is TRBV30, the J gene TRBJ2-1; 7 bases align to TRBD1. Germline V gives CDR1 GTSNPN, CDR2 SVGIG (reference sequence). The CDR3 is 12 amino acids. V shed 3 bases, J shed 9 bases, and the junction held 5 bases outside the gene matches. CDR3: CAWSQNRGEQFF. As DNA, the CDR3 is TGTGCCTGGAGCCAAAACAGGGGTGAGCAGTTCTTC.

The J gene is TRBJ1-2, the V gene TRBV2, with 11 bases matching TRBD1. From germline, CDR1 is SNHLY and CDR2 FYNNEI. The CDR3 is made up of 15 amino acids. Losses at the gene ends were 6 bases for V and 8 bases for J; bases not matched to a gene: 11. Written as DNA, the CDR3 is TGTGCCAGCAGAACTCCCGGGACAGGGGGACAGGGCTACACCTTC. Translated, it gives CASRTPGTGGQGYTF.

This chain joins TRBV5-6 and TRBJ2-5, with TRBD1 matching 7 bases. V gave up 4 bases and J gave up 2 bases; unmatched junction bases: 11. Germline V CDR1 and CDR2: SGHDT, YYEEEE. CDR3 length equals 16 residues. This CDR3 is CASSPWGTVFQETQYF. CDR3 DNA: TGTGCCAGCAGCCCCTGGGGGACAGTCTTTCAAGAGACCCAGTACTTC.

This chain's CDR3 is CASSLGAGPWVDTQYF. The CDR3 DNA reads TGTGCCAGCAGCTTAGGAGCGGGTCCCTGGGTAGATACGCAGTATTTT. The chain uses TRBV7-9 and TRBJ2-3, with D possibly TRBD2 on 6 matching bases. V was cut by 1 base and J by 5 bases, with 16 bases left in between. The CDR3 sequence is 16 residues long. Germline lookup yields CDR1 SEHNR and CDR2 FQNEAQ (reference sequence).

V and J are TRBV6-6 and TRBJ2-3; D gene ambiguous. There are 12 residues in the CDR3. From germline, CDR1 is MNHNY and CDR2 SVGAGI (reference sequence). V was shortened by 5 bases and J by 6 bases, with 9 bases between the two germline ends. CDR3 in amino acids: CASSPTEDTQYF. The CDR3 DNA is TGTGCCAGCAGTCCCACCGAGGATACGCAGTATTTT.

This chain joins TRBV18 and TRBJ1-2; possibly TRBD1 for D (6 bases). The CDR3 runs to 15 residues. V lost 6 bases and J lost 8, with 22 bases in between. Germline CDR1 reads KGHSH; CDR2 reads LQKENI. CDR3 nucleotides: TGTGCCAGCTCTCTATCGTCCGGGCAGGGGACGGGCTACACCTTC. It yields the protein CASSLSSGQGTGYTF. Variable domain in full (rest from reference TRBV18 and TRBJ1-2): NAGVMQNPRHLVRRRGQEARLRCSPMKGHSHVYWYRQLPEEGLKFMVYLQKENIIDESGMPKERFSAEFPKEGPSILRIQQVVRGDSAAYFCASSLSSGQGTGYTFGSGTRLTVV.

This sequence joins TRBV29-1 and TRBJ2-3; no clear D gene. The CDR3 covers 15 residues. The V gene lost 3 bases and the J gene lost 4 bases, with 17 bases spanning the gap. The V gene's germline CDR1 is SQVTM and CDR2 ANQGSEA. CDR3 in amino acids: CSVEGVPAGPDTQYF. The CDR3 coding sequence is TGCAGCGTTGAGGGCGTTCCGGCAGGCCCAGATACGCAGTATTTT.

The gene calls are TRBV6-5 and TRBJ1-2; a possible D gene is TRBD1 (5 bases). With 0 bases removed from V and 6 bases from J, the gap between germline ends came to 5 bases. The CDR3 extends over 12 amino acids. CDR1 is MNHEY, CDR2 SVGAGI, per germline. CDR3 bases: TGTGCCAGCAGTTACTCAGGGGATGGCTACACCTTC. This sequence encodes CASSYSGDGYTF.

The gene calls are TRBV6-1 and TRBJ2-7; weak D call: TRBD2 (6 bases). The CDR3 spans 14 residues. Deletions cut 3 bases from V and 3 bases from J, with 12 bases between. The germline CDR1 and CDR2 sequences are MNHNS and SASEGT. The CDR3, as DNA: TGTGCCAGCAGTGAGTGGGGACTTAGCTACGAGCAGTACTTC. It encodes CASSEWGLSYEQYF.